Below, 31 T cell receptor beta chains from the same sample are listed, as sequenced in a study of spatial heterogeneity in lung cancer. Specified time point: sample taken at primary tumor resection. The input material, whole RNA from tumor, nontumor lung or frozen PBMC, was sequenced unsorted. TCRdb reprocessed the 5' RACE reads via MiXCR and lists one record per CDR3 protein. This table holds about 85,000 distinct CDR3 sequences, around 21% found once. The sample was PBMCs, taken at surgery. The receptors here all came from a male donor with early-stage non-small cell lung cancer.

The table lists this clonotype with a few counts. V and J are TRBV27 and TRBJ2-2; 8 bases fit TRBD1. V was pared by 5 bases and J by 5 bases, with 4 bases of the junction left unmatched. The CDR3 contains 14 residues. Germline loops: CDR1 MNHEY, CDR2 SMNVEV (reference sequence). CDR3 amino acids: CASSLRQGTGELFF. CDR3 nucleotide sequence: TGTGCCAGCAGTCTTCGACAGGGGACCGGGGAGCTGTTTTTT.

V is TRBV28 and J is TRBJ1-4; D is unresolved. Trimming took off 6 bases at V and 7 bases at J, with 9 bases between the two ends. Germline lookup yields CDR1 MDHEN and CDR2 SYDVKM. This CDR3 has 12 amino acids. The CDR3 here is CASRGEGEKLFF. CDR3 nucleotides: TGTGCCAGCAGAGGAGAAGGTGAAAAACTGTTTTTT. The full variable domain, rest sourced from reference TRBV28 and TRBJ1-4, is DVKVTQSSRYLVKRTGEKVFLECVQDMDHENMFWYRQDPGLGLRLIYFSYDVKMKEKGDIPEGYSVSREKKERFSLILESASTNQTSMYLCASRGEGEKLFFGSGTQLSVL.

CDR3 loop: CASSYRAGDTDTQYF. CDR3 in DNA: TGTGCCAGCAGCTACAGGGCCGGAGACACAGATACGCAGTATTTT. V gene TRBV6-5 combines with J gene TRBJ2-3, with a tentative D call TRBD1 (6 bases). In germline, CDR1 is MNHEY, CDR2 SVGAGI. Between the trimmed V and J ends, which lost 6 bases and 2 bases, there was a span of 15 bases. The CDR3 contains 15 residues.

This clonotype was found many times. The CDR3 DNA is TGCGCCAGCCTGGCAGGGGCGAGCACAGATACGCAGTATTTT. This codes for CASLAGASTDTQYF. The chain has TRBV5-1 and TRBJ2-3, with D possibly matching TRBD1 (6 bases). V dropped 7 bases and J dropped 0 bases, with 12 bases sitting between them. The CDR3 covers 14 residues. Per the germline V gene, CDR1 is SGHRS and CDR2 is YFSETQ.

V gene TRBV29-1 combines with J gene TRBJ2-4; D is unclear. Trimming cost V 0 bases and J 4 bases, with 10 bases left between them. This CDR3 spans 14 amino acids. The germline V gene encodes CDR1 SQVTM and CDR2 ANQGSEA. The CDR3 is CSVEDPDVKNIQYF. Here the CDR3 DNA reads TGCAGCGTTGAAGACCCCGACGTGAAAAACATTCAGTACTTC. The complete variable domain, with remaining parts taken from reference TRBV29-1 and TRBJ2-4, reads SAVISQKPSRDICQRGTSLTIQCQVDSQVTMMFWYRQQPGQSLTLIATANQGSEATYESGFVIDKFPISRPNLTFSTLTVSNMSPEDSSIYLCSVEDPDVKNIQYFGAGTRLSVL.

The chain carries TRBV12-3 or TRBV12-4 and TRBJ2-7; TRBD1 is a possible D gene (6 bases). The CDR3 totals 14 residues. Trimming removed 5 bases from V and 4 bases from J, with 15 bases in between. CDR3 in amino acids: CASSRGAGVYEQYF. The CDR3 DNA sequence: TGTGCCAGCAGTAGGGGAGCAGGGGTATACGAGCAGTACTTC.

This rearrangement joins TRBV11-3 to TRBJ1-1; weak D call: TRBD1 (5 bases). CDR1 is SGHNT and CDR2 is YENEEA in the germline V gene. V was trimmed by 5 bases and J by 4 bases, leaving 11 bases between them. The CDR3 totals 13 residues. DNA of the CDR3: TGTGCCAGCAGCGTCAGGGTTAGCACTGAAGCTTTCTTT. Its protein is CASSVRVSTEAFF.

This clonotype was seen a few times. The genes are TRBV24-1 and TRBJ2-3; possible D gene TRBD1, 5 bases. This CDR3 spans 14 amino acids. V gave up 9 bases and J gave up 0 bases, with 12 bases separating them. The germline CDR1 and CDR2 sequences are KGHDR and SFDVKD. The CDR3 nucleotides are TGTGCCACCCGACAGACTTCTAGCACAGATACGCAGTATTTT. Protein: CATRQTSSTDTQYF.

This clonotype was seen a handful of times. The rearrangement links TRBV5-1 to TRBJ2-5; TRBD1 matches at 7 bases. Germline lookup yields CDR1 SGHRS and CDR2 YFSETQ. The CDR3 runs 16 residues. The ends lost 6 bases at V and 5 bases at J; junction bases unmatched: 16. The CDR3 reads CASTYTGASPQETQYF. The DNA for the CDR3 is TGCGCCAGCACCTATACAGGGGCATCGCCCCAGGAGACCCAGTACTTC.

V gene TRBV18 combines with J gene TRBJ1-5; 8 nucleotides align to TRBD1. The germline V gene encodes CDR1 KGHSH and CDR2 LQKENI. The V and J ends lost 2 bases and 2 bases, in that order; junction bases with no gene match: 2. This CDR3 region has 15 residues. This chain's CDR3 is CASSPDRGGNQPQHF. The CDR3 nucleotides read TGTGCCAGCTCACCAGACAGGGGCGGCAATCAGCCCCAGCATTTT.

The sample holds a few counts of this clonotype. DNA of the CDR3: TGTGCCAGCAGGCTTGGACAGCGTACTGAAGCTTTCTTT. Translation gives CASRLGQRTEAFF. This rearrangement joins TRBV6-6 to TRBJ1-1; weak D call: TRBD1 (6 bases). Trimming shortened V by 6 bases and J by 5 bases, and 13 bases separated the two germline ends. CDR1 is MNHNY and CDR2 is SVGAGI in the germline V gene (reference sequence). The CDR3 length is 13 residues.

The V and J genes are TRBV6-6 and TRBJ2-7; tentatively, D is TRBD2 (5 bases). Germline-derived CDR1 and CDR2 are MNHNY and SVGAGI (reference sequence). The CDR3 is made up of 13 amino acids. V lost 5 bases to trimming and J lost 5 bases, with 13 bases between them. DNA for the CDR3: TGTGCCAGCAGTCTCGTTACCGGGGACGAGCAGTACTTC. As protein: CASSLVTGDEQYF.

The table lists this clonotype with a few counts. The chain uses TRBV9 and TRBJ2-3; TRBD2 agrees at 10 bases. CDR1 SGDLS and CDR2 YYNGEE come from the germline V gene. The CDR3 consists of 17 residues. Trimming cost V 0 bases and J 3 bases; bases outside gene matches: 7. The CDR3, as DNA: TGTGCCAGCAGCGTAGATCCTAGCGGGAGCGTGACAGATACGCAGTATTTT. It encodes CASSVDPSGSVTDTQYF.

This clonotype was detected a few times. This chain connects TRBV6-1 to TRBJ1-5, with D hard to call. Deletions cut 10 bases from V and 7 bases from J, with 17 bases between. This CDR3 is built from 13 residues. Germline V gives CDR1 MNHNS, CDR2 SASEGT. CDR3 sequence (DNA): TGTGCCACCTCAGGAGTAAGTACGCAGCCCCAGCATTTT. Translating gives CATSGVSTQPQHF.

The chain uses TRBV6-5 and TRBJ1-5; 7 bases fit TRBD1. This CDR3 has 16 residues. With 5 bases clipped from V and 0 bases from J, the junction kept 7 bases outside the gene matches. Germline lookup yields CDR1 MNHEY and CDR2 SVGAGI. The CDR3 loop is CASSVPGQLSNQPQHF. CDR3 nucleotide sequence: TGTGCCAGCAGTGTTCCGGGACAGCTTAGCAATCAGCCCCAGCATTTT.

The sample holds a few counts of this clonotype. The V call is TRBV6-6, the J call TRBJ2-5; no clear D. CDR3 length: 12 residues. Germline CDR1 MNHNY, CDR2 SVGAGI (reference sequence). Trimming took 5 bases from V and 1 from J, leaving 5 bases between them. CDR3 coding DNA: TGTGCCAGCAGTGCAGGCCAAGAGACCCAGTACTTC. It translates to CASSAGQETQYF.

In its sample, this clonotype was seen many times. The rearrangement links TRBV28 to TRBJ2-7; TRBD2 might be the D (6 bases). The CDR3 extends over 13 amino acids. In germline, CDR1 is MDHEN, CDR2 SYDVKM. V lost 5 bases and J lost 7, with 15 bases in between. CDR3 bases: TGTGCCAGCAGTACCGGGACTCCCGTTGAGCAGTACTTC. Its protein product is CASSTGTPVEQYF.

The chain carries TRBV6-5 and TRBJ2-2; TRBD1 might be the D (7 bases). This CDR3 spans 16 amino acids. Germline CDR1 reads MNHEY; CDR2 reads SVGAGI. Trimming left V 6 bases short and J 4 bases short, with 18 bases between. Here the CDR3 reads CASSRDRGTGTGELFF. As DNA, the CDR3 is TGTGCCAGCAGCCGGGACAGAGGGACTGGCACCGGGGAGCTGTTTTTT.

This clonotype was seen a few times. The V and J genes are TRBV10-3 and TRBJ2-7; a weak D match, TRBD2 (6 bases). Germline V lookup: CDR1 ENHRY, CDR2 SYGVKD. This CDR3 comprises 13 residues. V was cut by 4 bases and J by 1 base, with 8 bases left in between. The DNA of the CDR3 is TGTGCCATCAGTGGCGGGACTTCCTACGAGCAGTACTTC. It is translated as CAISGGTSYEQYF.

V is TRBV4-2 and J is TRBJ2-3; D perhaps matches TRBD2 (5 bases). The CDR3 has 15 residues. V was pared by 3 bases and J by 1 base, with 11 bases between. Germline assignment: CDR1 LGHNA and CDR2 YNFKEQ. The chain's CDR3 is CASSQDSDGTDTQYF. The CDR3 region has the DNA TGTGCCAGCAGCCAGGACTCTGACGGCACAGATACGCAGTATTTT.

The chain is built from TRBV18 and TRBJ2-7; perhaps TRBD1 as D (5 bases). CDR1 is KGHSH and CDR2 is LQKENI in the germline V gene. V lost 3 bases and J 6 bases, leaving 12 bases between the germline ends. The CDR3 totals 13 residues. The CDR3 DNA is TGTGCCAGCTCACCGGGGCTTCTTGGCGAGCAGTACTTC. Translated: CASSPGLLGEQYF.

V and J are TRBV24-1 and TRBJ2-7; TRBD2 might be the D (6 bases). The germline V and J ends were trimmed by 9 bases and 0 bases, with 17 bases remaining between them. Per the germline V gene, CDR1 is KGHDR and CDR2 is SFDVKD. The CDR3 sequence is 15 residues long. The CDR3 sequence is CATEQAGLPSYEQYF. The CDR3 region has the DNA TGTGCCACCGAGCAAGCGGGTCTTCCCTCCTACGAGCAGTACTTC.

For the CDR3, the DNA is TGTGCCAGCAGCCCTGACCGCTTGGAGCAGTACTTC. Translation gives CASSPDRLEQYF. The V gene is TRBV7-9, the J gene TRBJ2-7, with D unclear. Trimming shortened V by 5 bases and J by 7 bases, and 12 bases separated the two germline ends. CDR3 length: 12 residues. Germline loops: CDR1 SEHNR, CDR2 FQNEAQ (reference sequence).

The chain links TRBV4-1 to TRBJ1-4, with D perhaps matching TRBD1 (5 bases). CDR3 length: 15 residues. V lost 0 bases to trimming and J lost 0 bases, with 5 bases between them. Germline CDR1 MGHRA, CDR2 YSYEKL. CDR3 sequence reads: CASSQEGATNEKLFF. CDR3 bases: TGCGCCAGCAGCCAAGAGGGGGCAACTAATGAAAAACTGTTTTTT.

The chain joins TRBV7-9 to TRBJ2-3, with D tentatively TRBD2 (5 bases). The CDR3 runs 14 residues. The germline V gene has CDR1 SEHNR and CDR2 FQNEAQ (reference sequence). V dropped 5 bases and J dropped 4 bases, with 13 bases sitting between them. The CDR3 coding sequence is TGTGCCAGCAGCCCTACCCGGGGTTCAGATACGCAGTATTTT. Translating it yields CASSPTRGSDTQYF.

In its sample, this clonotype was seen once. The chain joins TRBV29-1 to TRBJ2-3; 7 nucleotides line up with TRBD1. The CDR3 is 13 residues long. Germline-derived CDR1 and CDR2 are SQVTM and ANQGSEA. The junction had 7 bases not matched to a gene; V was cut back by 6 bases and J by 4 bases. The CDR3 nucleotides are TGCAGCGTCCTACAGGGGATGCCAGATACGCAGTATTTT. Amino acid sequence: CSVLQGMPDTQYF.

This clonotype was recorded at least ten times. The rearrangement joins TRBV29-1 to TRBJ2-5; D is uncertain. The CDR3 has 14 residues. Germline CDR1 SQVTM, CDR2 ANQGSEA. The V gene lost 0 bases and the J gene lost 1 base, with 9 bases spanning the gap. The DNA of the CDR3 is TGCAGCGTTGAAGAACGCCAGGCCCAAGAGACCCAGTACTTC. Its protein product is CSVEERQAQETQYF.

The V and J genes are TRBV15 and TRBJ2-3, with a weak D call TRBD1 (5 bases). The CDR3 sequence is 12 residues long. The V end was cut by 8 bases, the J end by 4 bases, with 10 bases between. CDR1 and CDR2 (germline): LNHNV, YYDKDF (reference sequence). The CDR3 is CATWGPPDTQYF. The CDR3 DNA reads TGTGCCACCTGGGGCCCCCCAGATACGCAGTATTTT.

V and J are TRBV2 and TRBJ2-6; no reliable D call. Germline V gene lookup returns CDR1 SNHLY and CDR2 FYNNEI. There are 12 residues in the CDR3. V was pared by 6 bases and J by 5 bases, with 5 bases between. For the CDR3, the DNA is TGTGCCAGCAGAACCAGGGCCAACGTCCTGACTTTC. Amino acid sequence: CASRTRANVLTF. Full variable domain (rest looked up from reference TRBV2 and TRBJ2-6): EPEVTQTPSHQVTQMGQEVILRCVPISNHLYFYWYRQILGQKVEFLVSFYNNEISEKSEIFDDQFSVERPDGSNFTLKIRSTKLEDSAMYFCASRTRANVLTFGAGSRLTVL.

The chain uses TRBV9 and TRBJ2-3; 9 bases map to TRBD2. The CDR3 length is 16 residues. Germline V gene sequence: CDR1 SGDLS, CDR2 YYNGEE. The V and J ends lost 0 bases and 1 base, in that order; junction bases with no gene match: 3. The DNA for the CDR3 is TGTGCCAGCAGCGTAGGTAGGACTAGCGGCACAGATACGCAGTATTTT. This sequence encodes CASSVGRTSGTDTQYF.

This clonotype has just a few counts. The chain is built from TRBV7-8 and TRBJ1-1; D call uncertain. V was trimmed by 5 bases and J by 3 bases, leaving 10 bases between them. The CDR3 spans 13 residues. Germline V gene data show CDR1 as SGHVS and CDR2 as FQNEAQ. CDR3 sequence: CASSLAKYTEAFF. Written as DNA, the CDR3 is TGTGCCAGCAGCCTGGCGAAGTACACTGAAGCTTTCTTT.